The entry below describes one TCR beta chain. Antigen: not known. The data belong to a study of breast tumors, draining lymph nodes, adjacent tissues. Study results and limitations: Compared with basal-like, luminal-like tumors shared significantly more repertoire with nontumor tissue. That most tumor T cells come from lymph nodes remained unproven.

Germline V gives CDR1 SNHLY, CDR2 FYNNEI. Trimming shortened V by 7 bases and J by 3 bases, and 10 bases separated the two germline ends. The CDR3 length is 12 residues. A single record per CDR3 protein comes from TCRdb applying MiXCR to the multiplex PCR reads. Altogether around 16,000 distinct CDR3 sequences are present, around 50% being singletons, with the ten largest covering roughly 17%. This rearrangement joins TRBV2 to TRBJ2-7; D not certain. The clonotype was recovered from a female donor with breast cancer. Some clones in this sample may be carry-over from other donors' samples. Sequenced sample: tumor-adjacent breast tissue. The CDR3 DNA sequence: TGTGCCAGCATTGGAAGGGTCTACGAGCAGTACTTC. As protein: CASIGRVYEQYF.